Each of the 27 T cell receptor beta chains below was sequenced from the same sample in a study of T-cell reconstitution after alpha-beta-depleted transplantation in children. Using unique molecular identifiers, the investigators prepared the TCRbeta library. MiXCR was run by TCRdb on the PCR reads, yielding one entry per CDR3 protein. Here the sample spans 200,000 or so distinct CDR3 sequences, 6.3% being singletons. The source material was PBMCs, sampled before TCRalphabeta/CD19-depleted stem cell transplant. The receptors originated from a girl under two years old with combined immunodeficiency, due to receive a stem cell transplant.

This clonotype was observed a handful of times. The chain uses TRBV5-1 and TRBJ2-7; the match to TRBD2 covers 8 bases. Germline CDR1 and CDR2: SGHRS and YFSETQ. V shed 5 bases and J 5 bases; nucleotides not matched to a gene: 12. The length of the CDR3 is 15 residues. The CDR3 DNA follows: TGCGCCAGCAGATCGGGGGGGCCGAGGTCCCACGAGCAGTACTTC. This encodes CASRSGGPRSHEQYF. Variable domain in full (rest from reference TRBV5-1 and TRBJ2-7): KAGVTQTPRYLIKTRGQQVTLSCSPISGHRSVSWYQQTPGQGLQFLFEYFSETQRNKGNFPGRFSGRQFSNSRSEMNVSTLELGDSALYLCASRSGGPRSHEQYFGPGTRLTVT.

This clonotype was found many times. V and J are TRBV7-2 and TRBJ2-1; 12 nucleotides line up with TRBD2. Germline CDR1 is SGHTA and CDR2 is FQGNSA. The CDR3 consists of 15 residues. J lost 9 bases, V lost 1 base, and 4 bases had no gene match. The CDR3 loop is CASSLVGLAGSEQFF. The CDR3 DNA reads TGTGCCAGCAGCTTAGTAGGACTAGCGGGATCTGAGCAGTTCTTC. Filled out from reference TRBV7-2 and TRBJ2-1, the complete variable domain reads GAGVSQSPSNKVTEKGKDVELRCDPISGHTALYWYRQSLGQGLEFLIYFQGNSAPDKSGLPSDRFSAERTGGSVSTLTIQRTQQEDSAVYLCASSLVGLAGSEQFFGPGTRLTVL.

This clonotype was counted ten times or more. The rearrangement uses TRBV28 and TRBJ2-7; D is unresolved. Between the trimmed V and J ends, which lost 4 bases and 1 base, there was a span of 8 bases. Per the germline V gene, CDR1 is MDHEN and CDR2 is SYDVKM. The CDR3 extends over 13 amino acids. The CDR3, as DNA: TGTGCCAGCAGTTGGACGGTATCCTACGAGCAGTACTTC. This gives the protein CASSWTVSYEQYF. The full variable domain, rest sourced from reference TRBV28 and TRBJ2-7, is DVKVTQSSRYLVKRTGEKVFLECVQDMDHENMFWYRQDPGLGLRLIYFSYDVKMKEKGDIPEGYSVSREKKERFSLILESASTNQTSMYLCASSWTVSYEQYFGPGTRLTVT.

This clonotype was observed a handful of times. The chain couples TRBV12-3 or TRBV12-4 to TRBJ2-5, with TRBD1 as a possible D gene (5 bases). Trimming shortened V by 7 bases and J by 3 bases, and 6 bases separated the two germline ends. The CDR3 is 11 amino acids. The CDR3 bases are TGTGCCAGCACAGGGAAAGAGACCCAGTACTTC. This gives the protein CASTGKETQYF.

This clonotype was seen at least ten times. V is TRBV10-3 and J is TRBJ2-7; D gene uncertain. Trimming left V 0 bases short and J 2 bases short, with 5 bases between. In germline, CDR1 is ENHRY, CDR2 SYGVKD. The CDR3 has 13 residues. This CDR3 reads CAISESATYEQYF. CDR3 nucleotide sequence: TGTGCCATCAGTGAGTCGGCAACCTACGAGCAGTACTTC.

This clonotype was detected many times. This rearrangement joins TRBV28 to TRBJ1-1; TRBD1 matches 10 bases. Germline assignment: CDR1 MDHEN and CDR2 SYDVKM. Trimming took 7 bases from V and 3 from J; bases not matched to a gene: 17. The CDR3 covers 18 residues. This chain's CDR3 is CASIGVITTGTGDTEAFF. CDR3 coding DNA: TGTGCCAGCATCGGGGTTATAACAACCGGGACAGGGGACACTGAAGCTTTCTTT.

This clonotype was counted ten times or more. The chain joins TRBV18 to TRBJ2-7; no reliable D call. The germline V and J ends were trimmed by 3 bases and 0 bases, with 9 bases remaining between them. The CDR3 is made up of 14 amino acids. From germline, CDR1 is KGHSH and CDR2 LQKENI. CDR3 DNA sequence: TGTGCCAGCTCACCCGCGACCGGCTCCTACGAGCAGTACTTC. It specifies CASSPATGSYEQYF.

This clonotype was counted at least ten times. The rearrangement links TRBV6-5 to TRBJ2-7; 12 nucleotides line up with TRBD2. The germline V gene encodes CDR1 MNHEY and CDR2 SVGAGI. J lost 2 bases, V lost 2 bases, and 4 bases had no gene match. This CDR3 contains 16 residues. The CDR3 nucleotides read TGTGCCAGCAGTTACACACCTAGCGGGGGGGCCTACGAGCAGTACTTC. This encodes CASSYTPSGGAYEQYF.

Ten or more counts support this clonotype. V and J are TRBV4-2 and TRBJ1-1; TRBD1 matches 8 bases. CDR1 and CDR2 from the germline V gene are LGHNA and YNFKEQ. The ends lost 1 base at V and 6 bases at J; junction bases unmatched: 13. This CDR3 is built from 17 residues. The CDR3 DNA reads as TGTGCCAGCAGCCAAGTTGAAGACAGGGGTTCGGGCGCTGAAGCTTTCTTT. This gives the protein CASSQVEDRGSGAEAFF.

This clonotype was counted many times. This sequence joins TRBV7-9 and TRBJ1-2, with a possible D match to TRBD1 (6 bases). The V gene lost 3 bases and the J gene lost 8 bases, with 31 bases spanning the gap. The CDR3 runs to 19 residues. Germline CDR1 SEHNR, CDR2 FQNEAQ (reference sequence). CDR3 nucleotide sequence: TGTGCCAGCAGCTTCCCCCGAAGGCAGGGGATTTTGCAGGTGTCGGGCTACACCTTC. Translating gives CASSFPRRQGILQVSGYTF.

This clonotype came up once. V gene TRBV20-1 combines with J gene TRBJ2-1; D is unresolved. The V and J ends lost 7 bases and 0 bases respectively, with 13 bases between them. Germline V gene data show CDR1 as DFQATT and CDR2 as SNEGSKA (reference sequence). CDR3 size: 14 residues. The CDR3 DNA follows: TGCAGTGGTACGCGGTTCCGCTCCTACAATGAGCAGTTCTTC. This translates into CSGTRFRSYNEQFF.

This clonotype was seen only a few times. This chain links TRBV7-6 with TRBJ2-7, with 10 bases matching TRBD1. V trimming: 0 bases; J trimming: 5 bases; junction bases outside the gene matches: 7. This CDR3 contains 16 residues. Looked up from germline, CDR1 is SGHVS and CDR2 is FNYEAQ. This chain's CDR3 is CASSLASGQGTHEQYF. CDR3 coding DNA: TGTGCCAGCAGCTTAGCTTCGGGACAGGGGACGCACGAGCAGTACTTC.

This clonotype was seen at least ten times. The rearrangement links TRBV12-3 or TRBV12-4 to TRBJ2-7, with TRBD2 identical over 10 bases. The junction had 8 bases not matched to a gene; V was cut back by 6 bases and J by 3 bases. CDR3 length equals 15 residues. CDR3 DNA sequence: TGTGCCAGCAGCCCTAGCGGGGGACCGTTCTACGAGCAGTACTTC. This translates into CASSPSGGPFYEQYF.

This clonotype was detected many times. This chain connects TRBV13 to TRBJ1-5; D remains unclear. The CDR3 extends over 14 amino acids. Trimming took off 7 bases at V and 1 base at J, with 11 bases between the two ends. Germline V gene lookup returns CDR1 PRHDT and CDR2 FYEKMQ (reference sequence). The CDR3 protein is CASKKAGSNQPQHF. The CDR3 DNA reads TGTGCCAGCAAAAAAGCGGGCAGCAATCAGCCCCAGCATTTT.

The rearrangement uses TRBV14 and TRBJ1-3; weak D call: TRBD1 (5 bases). This CDR3 spans 17 amino acids. V dropped 0 bases and J dropped 4 bases, with 16 bases sitting between them. CDR1 SGHDN and CDR2 FVKESK come from the germline V gene. CDR3 in DNA: TGTGCCAGCAGCCAAGATACCTTTTCAGGGCTCGGAAACACCATATATTTT. It is translated as CASSQDTFSGLGNTIYF.

This clonotype has ten or more counts. The rearrangement uses TRBV6-1 and TRBJ2-2; 9 nucleotides match TRBD2. Germline assignment: CDR1 MNHNS and CDR2 SASEGT. The CDR3 is 15 amino acids. V gave up 7 bases and J gave up 6 bases; unmatched junction bases: 9. Here the CDR3 reads CASTPSGMGAGELFF. Written as DNA, the CDR3 is TGTGCCAGCACTCCTAGCGGGATGGGCGCCGGGGAGCTGTTTTTT.

The genes are TRBV12-3 or TRBV12-4 and TRBJ1-5, with a possible D match to TRBD1 (5 bases). V was trimmed by 2 bases and J by 3 bases, leaving 11 bases between them. The CDR3 loop spans 15 amino acids. The DNA of the CDR3 is TGTGCCAGCAGTTTACGGGGGGGTCCCAATCAGCCCCAGCATTTT. Its protein is CASSLRGGPNQPQHF.

This clonotype occurred many times. This chain joins TRBV10-3 and TRBJ2-7, with TRBD2 matching over 7 bases. V dropped 3 bases and J dropped 4; count of bases not matched to a gene: 9. Germline V gene data show CDR1 as ENHRY and CDR2 as SYGVKD. The CDR3 contains 15 residues. The CDR3 protein is CAISEDLAEGYEQYF. CDR3 sequence (DNA): TGTGCCATCAGTGAAGATCTAGCGGAGGGGTACGAGCAGTACTTC.

Many counts were recorded for this clonotype. The chain employs TRBV24-1 and TRBJ2-1; 8 positions match TRBD1. The CDR3 length is 13 residues. CDR1 is KGHDR, CDR2 SFDVKD, per germline. V shed 1 base and J 10 bases; nucleotides not matched to a gene: 2. The CDR3 loop is CATSDLDRGEQFF. In DNA, the CDR3 is TGTGCCACCAGTGATTTAGACAGGGGCGAGCAGTTCTTC.

This clonotype was seen repeatedly, ten times or more. The gene calls are TRBV7-9 and TRBJ1-1, with 10 positions matching TRBD1. The germline gives CDR1 SEHNR, CDR2 FQNEAQ (reference sequence). The V segment lost 0 bases and the J segment 6 bases; nucleotides outside the gene matches: 1. This CDR3 region has 14 residues. The CDR3: CASSLATGGPEAFF. Written as DNA, the CDR3 is TGTGCCAGCAGCTTAGCGACAGGGGGCCCTGAAGCTTTCTTT. Combining the CDR3 with reference TRBV7-9 and TRBJ1-1 gives the whole variable domain DTGVSQNPRHKITKRGQNVTFRCDPISEHNRLYWYRQTLGQGPEFLTYFQNEAQLEKSRLLSDRFSAERPKGSFSTLEIQRTEQGDSAMYLCASSLATGGPEAFFGQGTRLTVV.

Ten or more counts support this clonotype. The chain combines TRBV18 with TRBJ1-1; D unclear. CDR1 KGHSH and CDR2 LQKENI come from the germline V gene. The CDR3 spans 13 residues. Trimming stripped 6 bases from V and 4 bases from J, with 12 bases between. The CDR3 spells CASSQRVGTEAFF. In DNA form, the CDR3 reads TGTGCCAGCTCCCAGCGAGTGGGCACTGAAGCTTTCTTT. Combining the CDR3 with reference TRBV18 and TRBJ1-1 gives the whole variable domain NAGVMQNPRHLVRRRGQEARLRCSPMKGHSHVYWYRQLPEEGLKFMVYLQKENIIDESGMPKERFSAEFPKEGPSILRIQQVVRGDSAAYFCASSQRVGTEAFFGQGTRLTVV.

Ten or more counts support this clonotype. The chain carries TRBV6-2 or TRBV6-3 and TRBJ2-1, with TRBD2 matching over 8 bases. In germline, CDR1 is MNHEY, CDR2 SVGEGT. The ends lost 3 bases at V and 2 bases at J; junction bases unmatched: 15. The CDR3 contains 19 residues. DNA of the CDR3: TGTGCCAGCAGTTATTCCGATTGGAGCGGGAGAGCCCCCTACAATGAGCAGTTCTTC. This translates into CASSYSDWSGRAPYNEQFF.

This clonotype was seen a few times. V gene TRBV3-1 combines with J gene TRBJ1-5; D unclear. The V and J ends lost 1 base and 4 bases respectively, with 14 bases between them. Germline CDR1 and CDR2: LGHDT and YNNKEL (reference sequence). CDR3 length: 16 residues. The CDR3 DNA follows: TGTGCCAGCAGCCAAGTGGGCCCCGGAGAGAATCAGCCCCAGCATTTT. It translates to CASSQVGPGENQPQHF.

The table lists this clonotype with many counts. This sequence joins TRBV15 and TRBJ2-7; TRBD2 matches 10 bases. CDR1 LNHNV and CDR2 YYDKDF come from the germline V gene (reference sequence). CDR3 length: 15 amino acids. V lost 3 bases, J lost 5 bases, and 7 bases stayed unmatched. The CDR3 here is CATSRRAGGPDEQYF. In DNA form, the CDR3 reads TGTGCCACCAGCAGGAGAGCGGGAGGGCCGGACGAGCAGTACTTC.

The table lists this clonotype with a few counts. The chain joins TRBV7-9 to TRBJ1-5; D is ambiguous. The germline V and J ends were trimmed by 1 base and 9 bases, with 10 bases remaining between them. Germline V gene data show CDR1 as SEHNR and CDR2 as FQNEAQ (reference sequence). This CDR3 is built from 13 residues. In DNA form, the CDR3 reads TGTGCCAGCAGCTTAGGACGTTTTAGGCCCCAGCATTTT. Amino acid sequence: CASSLGRFRPQHF.

This clonotype was seen many times. CDR3 in amino acids: CASSSTIGSTYEQYF. DNA of the CDR3: TGCGCCAGCAGTTCGACCATTGGATCCACCTACGAGCAGTACTTC. The V call is TRBV4-3, the J call TRBJ2-7; no definite D call. Between the trimmed V and J ends, which lost 6 bases and 2 bases, there was a span of 17 bases. Germline-derived CDR1 and CDR2 are LGHNA and YSLEER. The CDR3 is 15 amino acids.

This clonotype was counted at least ten times. V gene TRBV12-3 or TRBV12-4 combines with J gene TRBJ2-3; D call uncertain. This CDR3 spans 14 amino acids. V was trimmed by 9 bases and J by 3 bases, leaving 16 bases between them. This chain's CDR3 is CASSSGRRTDTQYF. The CDR3 nucleotides are TGTGCCAGTTCCTCCGGCAGGCGAACAGATACGCAGTATTTT.